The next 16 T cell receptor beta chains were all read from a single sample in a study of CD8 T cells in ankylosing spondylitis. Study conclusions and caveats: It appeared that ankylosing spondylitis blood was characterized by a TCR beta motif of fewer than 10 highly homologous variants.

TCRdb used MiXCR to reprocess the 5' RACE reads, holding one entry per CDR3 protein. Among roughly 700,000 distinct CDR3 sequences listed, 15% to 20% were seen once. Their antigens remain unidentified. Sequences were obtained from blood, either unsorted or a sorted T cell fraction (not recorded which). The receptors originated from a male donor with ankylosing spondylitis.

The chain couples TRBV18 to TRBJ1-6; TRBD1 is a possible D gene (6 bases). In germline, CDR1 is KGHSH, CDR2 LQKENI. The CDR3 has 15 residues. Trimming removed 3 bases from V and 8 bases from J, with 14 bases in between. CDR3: CASSPEPGEDSPLHF. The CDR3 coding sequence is TGTGCCAGCTCACCTGAACCAGGGGAGGATTCACCCCTCCACTTT.

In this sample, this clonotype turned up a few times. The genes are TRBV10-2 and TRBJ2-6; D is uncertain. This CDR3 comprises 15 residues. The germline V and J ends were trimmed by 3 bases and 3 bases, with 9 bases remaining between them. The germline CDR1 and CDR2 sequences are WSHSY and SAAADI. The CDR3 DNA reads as TGCGCCAGCAGTGAACCTCAGTTTGGGGCCAACGTCCTGACTTTC. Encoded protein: CASSEPQFGANVLTF.

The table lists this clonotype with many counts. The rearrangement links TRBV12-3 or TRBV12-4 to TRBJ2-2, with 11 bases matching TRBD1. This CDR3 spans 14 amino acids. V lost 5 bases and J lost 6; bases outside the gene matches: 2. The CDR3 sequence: CASSGTGGAGELFF. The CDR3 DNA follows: TGTGCCAGCAGTGGGACAGGGGGTGCCGGGGAGCTGTTTTTT.

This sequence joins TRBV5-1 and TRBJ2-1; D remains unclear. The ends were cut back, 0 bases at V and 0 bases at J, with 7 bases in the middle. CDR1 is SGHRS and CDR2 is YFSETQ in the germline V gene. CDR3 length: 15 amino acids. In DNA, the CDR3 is TGCGCCAGCAGCTTGGCGGCAAACTCCTACAATGAGCAGTTCTTC. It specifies CASSLAANSYNEQFF.

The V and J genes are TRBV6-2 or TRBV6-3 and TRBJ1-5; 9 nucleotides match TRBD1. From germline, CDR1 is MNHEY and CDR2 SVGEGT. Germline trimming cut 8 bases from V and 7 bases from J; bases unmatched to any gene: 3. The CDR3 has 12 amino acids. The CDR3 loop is CASETGGQPQHF. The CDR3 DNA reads TGTGCCAGCGAGACAGGGGGGCAGCCCCAGCATTTT.

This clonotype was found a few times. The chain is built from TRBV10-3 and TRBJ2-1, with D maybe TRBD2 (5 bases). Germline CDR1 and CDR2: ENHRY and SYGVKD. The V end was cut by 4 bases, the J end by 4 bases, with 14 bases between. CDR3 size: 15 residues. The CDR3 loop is CAISGGAPGYNEQFF. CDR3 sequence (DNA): TGTGCCATCAGTGGAGGCGCCCCGGGGTACAATGAGCAGTTCTTC.

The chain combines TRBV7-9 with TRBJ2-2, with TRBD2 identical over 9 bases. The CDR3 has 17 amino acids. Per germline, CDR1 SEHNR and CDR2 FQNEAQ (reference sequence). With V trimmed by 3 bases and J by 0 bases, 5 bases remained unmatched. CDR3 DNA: TGTGCCAGCAGCTTGGGTCGCGGGAGGGCGAACACCGGGGAGCTGTTTTTT. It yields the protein CASSLGRGRANTGELFF.

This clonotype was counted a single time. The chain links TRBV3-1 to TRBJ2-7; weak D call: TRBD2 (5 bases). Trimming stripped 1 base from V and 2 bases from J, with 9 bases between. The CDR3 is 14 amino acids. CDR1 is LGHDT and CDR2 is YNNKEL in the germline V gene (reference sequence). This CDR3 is CASSQVLAAYEQYF. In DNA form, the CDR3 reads TGTGCCAGCAGCCAAGTCCTAGCAGCCTACGAGCAGTACTTC.

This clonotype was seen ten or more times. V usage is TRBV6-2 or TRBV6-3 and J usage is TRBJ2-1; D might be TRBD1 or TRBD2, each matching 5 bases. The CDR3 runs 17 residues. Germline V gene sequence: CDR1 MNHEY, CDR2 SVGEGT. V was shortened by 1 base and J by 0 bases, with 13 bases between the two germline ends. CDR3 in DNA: TGTGCCAGCAGTTACTTTTGGGGGATTAGCTCCTACAATGAGCAGTTCTTC. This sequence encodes CASSYFWGISSYNEQFF.

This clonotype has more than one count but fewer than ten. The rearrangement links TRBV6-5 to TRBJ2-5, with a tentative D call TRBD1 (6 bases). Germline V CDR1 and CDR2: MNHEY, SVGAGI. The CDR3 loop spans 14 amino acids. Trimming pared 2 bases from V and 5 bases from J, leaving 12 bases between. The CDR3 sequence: CASSYGTGLETQYF. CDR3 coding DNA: TGTGCCAGCAGTTACGGAACAGGGTTGGAGACCCAGTACTTC.

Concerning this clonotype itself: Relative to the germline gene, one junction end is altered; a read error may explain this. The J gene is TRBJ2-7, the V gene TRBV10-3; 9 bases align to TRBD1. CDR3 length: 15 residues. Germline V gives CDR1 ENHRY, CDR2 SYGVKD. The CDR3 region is CAISAEDRGSHEQYF. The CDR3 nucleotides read TGTGCCATCAGTGCTGAGGACAGGGGCTCCCACGAGCAGTACTTC.

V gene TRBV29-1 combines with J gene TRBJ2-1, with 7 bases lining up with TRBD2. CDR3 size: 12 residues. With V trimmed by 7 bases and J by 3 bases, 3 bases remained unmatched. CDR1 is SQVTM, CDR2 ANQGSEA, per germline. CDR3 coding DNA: TGCAGCGGGGGGGGGTTCTACAATGAGCAGTTCTTC. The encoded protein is CSGGGFYNEQFF.

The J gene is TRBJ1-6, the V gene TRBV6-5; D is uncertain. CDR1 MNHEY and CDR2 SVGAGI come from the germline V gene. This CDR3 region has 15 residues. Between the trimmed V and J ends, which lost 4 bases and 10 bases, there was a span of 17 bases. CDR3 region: CASSFGIPGGSPLHF. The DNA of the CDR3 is TGTGCCAGCAGTTTCGGGATCCCTGGAGGATCACCCCTCCACTTT.

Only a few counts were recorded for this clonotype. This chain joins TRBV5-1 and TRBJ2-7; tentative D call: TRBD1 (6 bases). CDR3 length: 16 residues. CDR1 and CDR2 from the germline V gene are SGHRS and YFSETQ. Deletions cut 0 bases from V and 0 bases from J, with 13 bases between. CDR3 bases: TGCGCCAGCAGCTTGGCTAGGCAGGGGAACTCCTACGAGCAGTACTTC. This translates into CASSLARQGNSYEQYF.

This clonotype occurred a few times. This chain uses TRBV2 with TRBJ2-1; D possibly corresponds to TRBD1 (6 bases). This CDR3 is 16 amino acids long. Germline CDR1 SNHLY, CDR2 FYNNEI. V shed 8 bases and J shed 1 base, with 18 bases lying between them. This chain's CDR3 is CASGARQVLSYNEQFF. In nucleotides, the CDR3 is TGTGCCAGCGGCGCAAGACAGGTTTTGTCCTACAATGAGCAGTTCTTC.

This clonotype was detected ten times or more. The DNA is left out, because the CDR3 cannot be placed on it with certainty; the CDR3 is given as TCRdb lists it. CDR3 protein: CSADFRGGGTDTQYF. The rearrangement uses TRBV20-1 and TRBJ2-3; the table gives TRBD2 as D, unverified against the DNA. The germline V gene has CDR1 DFQATT and CDR2 SNEGSKA (reference sequence). The CDR3 extends over 15 residues, inclusive of both ends.